This TCR beta chain was identified in a study of vaccination and CD4 T cells after COVID-19. The wider study: According to the study, participants were given two doses of BNT162b2 or mRNA-1273 vaccine. For control cultures, the treatment was a CEFX pool, an HIV-1 Nef pool, or no peptide.

Sequenced with the Oncomine TCR Beta short-read assay was DNA taken from cultured CD4+ T cells. One entry per CDR3 protein, called by TCRdb with MiXCR from the PCR reads. This table has 10,000 to 15,000 distinct CDR3 sequences, over 45% appearing once. Treatment noted: roughly 10-day PBMC culture with coronavirus spike peptide pools or control peptides (ViraFEST assay). Antigen-specific T cell expansion with peptide pools preceded TCR sequencing in the ViraFEST approach. IL-2 at roughly 9.2 IU/ml and peptide pools at roughly 10 ug/ml were added to PBMCs cultured at about 2 million per well. The CDR3 length is 15 residues. Between the trimmed V and J ends, which lost 0 bases and 5 bases, there was a span of 13 bases. Germline V gene sequence: CDR1 MNHEY, CDR2 SVGEGT. In regard to this clonotype: Its antigen is unidentified.

The sequenced sample was CD4+ T cells from blood, cultured in vitro. This clonotype originated in a human donor who had recovered from COVID-19. The V gene is TRBV6-2 or TRBV6-3, the J gene TRBJ2-5; maybe TRBD2 (6 bases). CDR3 sequence (DNA): TGTGCCAGCAGTTACTCTGGAGGGTTCCGGGAGACCCAGTACTTC. Its translation: CASSYSGGFRETQYF.